A selection of T cell receptor beta chains follows, all from one sample in a study of PD-1 blockade in mismatch repair-deficient tumors. Assay used: immunoSEQ multiplex PCR; TCRdb lists only in-frame clones, some missing. This table holds around 14,000 clones, around four fifths found once. These TCRs' antigens remain unknown. The starting material was cells cultured in vitro, obtained from a patient treated with pembrolizumab. The receptors derive from an adult with mismatch repair-deficient cancer. CDR3s include the opening cysteine and the closing phenylalanine or tryptophan. D genes are given only for firm matches.

TGTGCCAGCAGGCAACAGGGGAACACTGAAGCTTTCTTT	CASRQQGNTEAFF	NA	TRBJ1-1	TRBV28
TGTGCCAGCTCCCCCTCTGTGGGACAGGGGGCTGGCTACACCTTC	CASSPSVGQGAGYTF	TRBD1	TRBJ1-2	TRBV18
TGTGCCAGCAGCCGGGGGACAGGGGGCCATGGTTATGGCTACACCTTC	CASSRGTGGHGYGYTF	TRBD1	TRBJ1-2	TRBV6-6
TGTGCCAGCAGCCCATCCGGGACTAGTATTTTCCCGTACAATGAGCAGTTCTTC	CASSPSGTSIFPYNEQFF	TRBD2	TRBJ2-1	TRBV7-2
TGTGCCAGCAGCTACGGGACAGCCGACAATCAGCCCCAGCATTTT	CASSYGTADNQPQHF	TRBD1	TRBJ1-5	TRBV7-9
TGTGCCAGCAGCCAACCAGGAATCACTGAAGCTTTCTTT	CASSQPGITEAFF	NA	TRBJ1-1	TRBV4-2
TGCAGCGTTTCTTTGGATTCTGGGGCCAACGTCCTGACTTTC	CSVSLDSGANVLTF	NA	TRBJ2-6	TRBV29-1
TGTGCCAGCAGCTTACTGAGGGGTGAAAAACTGTTTTTT	CASSLLRGEKLFF	NA	TRBJ1-4	TRBV7-6
TGTGCCAGCAGTGCCGTCACCCCTGACGGGGCACGTAGCAATCAGCCCCAGCATTTT	CASSAVTPDGARSNQPQHF	NA	TRBJ1-5	TRBV6-4
TGTGCCAGCAGTGATCCAGGCCCCTATGGCTACACCTTC	CASSDPGPYGYTF	NA	TRBJ1-2	TRBV6-1
TGCGCCAGCAGCTTGATCCGACAAGGTCGGACGAACACTGAAGCTTTCTTT	CASSLIRQGRTNTEAFF	NA	TRBJ1-1	TRBV5-1
TGTGCCAGCAGAACTATAGCGGGGGAGCAGTTCTTC	CASRTIAGEQFF	TRBD2	TRBJ2-1	TRBV6-6
TGTGCCAGCGGCAGCAGGGACAGGGTAGGCGGCACTGAAGCTTTCTTT	CASGSRDRVGGTEAFF	TRBD1	TRBJ1-1	TRBV7-9
TGTGCCAGCAGCCAAGTGCGCCGCCCAGATACGCAGTATTTT	CASSQVRRPDTQYF	NA	TRBJ2-3	TRBV14
TGTGCCAGCTCACCAGCCGGGACAGGAAATTCCGGGGAGCTGTTTTTT	CASSPAGTGNSGELFF	TRBD1	TRBJ2-2	TRBV18
TGTGCCAGCAGCTACCGGGGAGTAGGAGATACGCAGTATTTT	CASSYRGVGDTQYF	NA	TRBJ2-3	TRBV7-3
TGTGCCAGCTCGGGAGTCGGTGAGCAGTACTTC	CASSGVGEQYF	NA	TRBJ2-7	TRBV6-6
TGTGCCAGCAGTGTCACAGATACGCAGTATTTT	CASSVTDTQYF	NA	TRBJ2-3	TRBV25-1